This section outlines one TCR beta chain sequence together with its context. Its specificity is not known. Looked up from germline, CDR1 is SNHLY and CDR2 is FYNNEI. The V gene lost 3 bases and the J gene lost 10 bases, with 16 bases spanning the gap. This CDR3 is built from 15 residues. The source of the sample is a study of cytomegalovirus exposure and HLA in healthy donors. On the study more broadly: According to later analysis, the same platform produced the 90 to 150 validation and several hundred first-cohort repertoires.

Study results and caveats: A later analysis found first-cohort TCR clusters tended to co-occur in the 120 validation repertoires. According to the study, around 180 TCR beta chains were cytomegalovirus-associated.

The repertoire was sequenced with immunoSEQ multiplex PCR; TCRdb's copy has only in-frame clones and lacks some. This sample carries about 98,000 clones, about 90% of them seen once, and the ten largest clones take approximately 5.8%. The J gene is TRBJ1-6, the V gene TRBV2; no clear D. The TCR sequence derives from a man aged 18 to 30 in good health and CMV-seropositive. Sequenced material: PBMCs. CDR3 in amino acids: CASSDTWPRSSPLHF. The CDR3 nucleotides are TGTGCCAGCAGTGACACTTGGCCTCGGAGCTCACCCCTCCACTTT.